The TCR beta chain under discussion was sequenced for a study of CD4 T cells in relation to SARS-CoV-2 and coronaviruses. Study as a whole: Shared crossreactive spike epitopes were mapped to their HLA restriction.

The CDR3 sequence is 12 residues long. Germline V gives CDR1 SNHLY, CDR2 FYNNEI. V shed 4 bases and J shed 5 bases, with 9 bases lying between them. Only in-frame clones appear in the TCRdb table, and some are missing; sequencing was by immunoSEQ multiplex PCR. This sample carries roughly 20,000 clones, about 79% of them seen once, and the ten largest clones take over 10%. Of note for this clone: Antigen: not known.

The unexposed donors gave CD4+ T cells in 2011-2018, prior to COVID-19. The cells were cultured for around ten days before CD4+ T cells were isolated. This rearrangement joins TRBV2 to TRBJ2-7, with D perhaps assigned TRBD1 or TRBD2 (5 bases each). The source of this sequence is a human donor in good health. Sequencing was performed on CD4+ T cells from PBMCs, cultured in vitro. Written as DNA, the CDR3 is TGTGCCAGCAGTGTCAGAGGGGACGAGCAGTACTTC. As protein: CASSVRGDEQYF.